Presented here are 7 T cell receptor beta chains from one specimen sequenced in a study of CD8 T cells in Susac syndrome. The RNA, about 0.5 to 1 ug, was put through reverse transcription using random hexamers. TCRdb re-analysed the immunoSEQ multiplex PCR reads in MiXCR, keeping a single row per CDR3 protein. The repertoire holds roughly 220,000 distinct CDR3 sequences, with about 94% as singletons. The sequencing input was CD4+ T cells from PBMCs. The receptors derive from a human donor with Susac syndrome.

The rearrangement uses TRBV6-5 and TRBJ1-1; D remains ambiguous. Germline assignment: CDR1 MNHEY and CDR2 SVGAGI. V gave up 0 bases and J gave up 2 bases, with 4 bases separating them. CDR3 size: 13 residues. CDR3 in amino acids: CASSYSANTEAFF. The CDR3 DNA follows: TGTGCCAGCAGTTACTCTGCCAACACTGAAGCTTTCTTT.

The chain uses TRBV15 and TRBJ2-5; D may be TRBD2 (6 bases). V lost 8 bases, J lost 1 base, and 11 bases lay in between. The V gene's germline CDR1 is LNHNV and CDR2 YYDKDF (reference sequence). The CDR3 has 13 residues. CDR3 nucleotides: TGTGCCACCCTTCGGGAGTCCCAAGAGACCCAGTACTTC. Translated: CATLRESQETQYF.

The chain combines TRBV28 with TRBJ2-4; maybe TRBD2 (5 bases). The CDR3 length is 13 residues. Germline CDR1 is MDHEN and CDR2 is SYDVKM. V was clipped by 5 bases and J by 8 bases, with 13 bases between them. In DNA form, the CDR3 reads TGTGCCAGCAGTGGGCAGATGGAGGACATTCAGTACTTC. Amino acids: CASSGQMEDIQYF.

The V call is TRBV5-1, the J call TRBJ2-3; 9 bases match TRBD2. This CDR3 contains 14 residues. The germline V gene has CDR1 SGHRS and CDR2 YFSETQ. J was trimmed by 5 bases and V by 2 bases; bases with no gene match: 3. CDR3 region: CASSLSGGRDTQYF. The CDR3 DNA follows: TGCGCCAGCAGCTTAAGCGGGGGGCGAGATACGCAGTATTTT.

This chain uses TRBV14 with TRBJ2-6, with 7 nucleotides matching TRBD1. The CDR3 consists of 16 residues. V lost 4 bases to trimming and J lost 1 base; unmatched junction nucleotides: 4. Per the germline V gene, CDR1 is SGHDN and CDR2 is FVKESK. The CDR3 DNA is TGTGCCAGCAGCCGGACAGGCCTATCTGGGGCCAACGTCCTGACTTTC. This codes for CASSRTGLSGANVLTF.

The V call is TRBV2, the J call TRBJ2-1; 7 bases agree with TRBD1. Trimming at V came to 6 bases and at J to 10 bases, leaving 9 bases not matched to a gene. The CDR3 consists of 13 residues. Germline CDR1 SNHLY, CDR2 FYNNEI. The CDR3 sequence is CASRATGPREQFF. The DNA for the CDR3 is TGTGCCAGCAGAGCGACAGGGCCTCGAGAGCAGTTCTTC.

This clonotype has only one observation. This rearrangement joins TRBV29-1 to TRBJ1-5, with D hard to call. Per the germline V gene, CDR1 is SQVTM and CDR2 is ANQGSEA. V was shortened by 6 bases and J by 0 bases, with 15 bases between the two germline ends. This CDR3 has 15 residues. This chain's CDR3 is CSVSEGIHSNQPQHF. CDR3 DNA sequence: TGCAGCGTCTCAGAGGGCATTCATAGCAATCAGCCCCAGCATTTT.